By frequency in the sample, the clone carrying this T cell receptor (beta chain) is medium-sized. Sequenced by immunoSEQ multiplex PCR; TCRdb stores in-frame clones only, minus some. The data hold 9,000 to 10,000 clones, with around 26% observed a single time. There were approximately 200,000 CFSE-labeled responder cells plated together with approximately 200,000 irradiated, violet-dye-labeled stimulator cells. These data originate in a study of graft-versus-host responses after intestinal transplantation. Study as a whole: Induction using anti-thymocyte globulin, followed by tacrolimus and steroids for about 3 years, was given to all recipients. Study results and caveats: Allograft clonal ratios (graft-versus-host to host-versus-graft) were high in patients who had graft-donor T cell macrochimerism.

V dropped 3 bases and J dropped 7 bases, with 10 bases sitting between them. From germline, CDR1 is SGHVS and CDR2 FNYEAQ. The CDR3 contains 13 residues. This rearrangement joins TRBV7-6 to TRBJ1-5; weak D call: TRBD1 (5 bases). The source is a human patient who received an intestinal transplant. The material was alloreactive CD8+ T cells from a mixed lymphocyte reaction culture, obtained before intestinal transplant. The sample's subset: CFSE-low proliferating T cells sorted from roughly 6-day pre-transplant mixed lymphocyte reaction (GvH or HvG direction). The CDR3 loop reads CASSLGGRQPQHF. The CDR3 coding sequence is TGTGCCAGCAGCTTGGGGGGGAGGCAGCCCCAGCATTTT.